A single sample is the source of the 22 T cell receptor beta chains below, sequenced in a study of identical twins. TCRdb used MiXCR to reprocess the 5' RACE reads, holding one entry per CDR3 protein. Counted here are fewer than 250,000 distinct CDR3 sequences, 15% to 20% occurring once; the ten biggest clones make up about 38%. These data also featured in a second study, about T cells expressing NK-cell markers.

The sample consisted of CD8+ T cells sorted from blood. Source of these receptors: a young woman in good health.

The gene calls are TRBV13 and TRBJ1-3; D uncertain. The CDR3 sequence is 14 residues long. CDR1 is PRHDT and CDR2 is FYEKMQ in the germline V gene (reference sequence). V gave up 0 bases and J gave up 5 bases, with 8 bases separating them. This chain's CDR3 is CASSLGRVRNTIYF. DNA of the CDR3: TGTGCCAGCAGCTTAGGGAGGGTGCGAAACACCATATATTTT.

This clonotype showed up just a few times. The chain links TRBV4-2 to TRBJ1-1; TRBD1 matches 9 bases. Unmatched junction bases numbered 8, after V lost 4 bases and J lost 5 bases. The CDR3 is 15 amino acids. The germline CDR1 and CDR2 sequences are LGHNA and YNFKEQ. DNA of the CDR3: TGTGCCAGCAGCCGGGAGGGGACAGGGTCGACTGAAGCTTTCTTT. Translation gives CASSREGTGSTEAFF.

This clonotype has only a few counts. This chain links TRBV9 with TRBJ2-3, with 8 bases that match TRBD2. The ends lost 2 bases at V and 1 base at J; junction bases unmatched: 6. Germline loops: CDR1 SGDLS, CDR2 YYNGEE. This CDR3 spans 16 amino acids. The CDR3 loop reads CASSVRYSGGTDTQYF. The CDR3 nucleotides are TGTGCCAGCAGCGTGAGGTATAGCGGGGGCACAGATACGCAGTATTTT.

The rearrangement joins TRBV20-1 to TRBJ2-1; D not resolved. V was clipped by 8 bases and J by 0 bases, with 5 bases between them. The germline V gene has CDR1 DFQATT and CDR2 SNEGSKA (reference sequence). CDR3 length: 11 amino acids. The DNA for the CDR3 is TGCAGTCGCAGCTCCTACAATGAGCAGTTCTTC. Translated, it gives CSRSSYNEQFF.

This clonotype was counted between two and nine times. This chain connects TRBV5-5 to TRBJ2-7, with 12 nucleotides matching TRBD1. CDR1 is SGHKS, CDR2 YYEKEE, per germline (reference sequence). Germline trimming cut 3 bases from V and 6 bases from J; bases unmatched to any gene: 10. The CDR3 length is 16 residues. The CDR3 region has the DNA TGTGCCAGCAGCTGGGGGCAGGGGGACAGGGGGCTCGAGCAGTACTTC. This encodes CASSWGQGDRGLEQYF.

This clonotype was seen a few times. V usage is TRBV12-3 or TRBV12-4 and J usage is TRBJ2-3, with D possibly being TRBD1 or TRBD2 (5 bases each). The CDR3 is made up of 16 amino acids. V lost 3 bases and J lost 0, with 13 bases in between. In nucleotides, the CDR3 is TGTGCCAGCAGTTTTTTCGGGGCCTCTAGCACAGATACGCAGTATTTT. As protein: CASSFFGASSTDTQYF.

The chain is built from TRBV9 and TRBJ1-2, with 8 bases lining up with TRBD1. Germline CDR1 SGDLS, CDR2 YYNGEE. Losses at the gene ends were 3 bases for V and 8 bases for J; bases not matched to a gene: 9. The length of the CDR3 is 14 residues. CDR3 amino acids: CASSAIQGARGYTF. The CDR3 DNA reads as TGTGCCAGCAGCGCAATTCAGGGGGCGCGAGGCTACACCTTC.

This chain links TRBV10-2 with TRBJ2-3; maybe TRBD1 (6 bases). CDR3 length: 14 residues. The V gene lost 5 bases and the J gene lost 2 bases, with 11 bases spanning the gap. Germline loops: CDR1 WSHSY, CDR2 SAAADI. In nucleotides, the CDR3 is TGCGCCAGCAGTTGGGACACCTTCACAGATACGCAGTATTTT. Translating it yields CASSWDTFTDTQYF.

This chain connects TRBV4-1 to TRBJ2-7; 9 bases line up with TRBD2. With 2 bases clipped from V and 5 bases from J, the junction kept 7 bases outside the gene matches. The CDR3 extends over 15 amino acids. Per the germline V gene, CDR1 is MGHRA and CDR2 is YSYEKL. This CDR3 is CASSQRGASGNEQYF. CDR3 sequence (DNA): TGCGCCAGCAGCCAACGGGGGGCTAGCGGGAACGAGCAGTACTTC.

This clonotype was recorded a few times. This chain uses TRBV12-3 or TRBV12-4 with TRBJ2-1, with D perhaps matching TRBD2 (5 bases). V dropped 6 bases and J dropped 2 bases, with 11 bases sitting between them. The CDR3 loop spans 14 amino acids. The CDR3 bases are TGTGCCAGCAGCCTGACTAATACCTACAATGAGCAGTTCTTC. Protein product: CASSLTNTYNEQFF.

This clonotype was seen a handful of times. The J gene is TRBJ2-7, the V gene TRBV5-1; the D gene is possibly TRBD1 (5 bases). This CDR3 has 15 amino acids. Germline assignment: CDR1 SGHRS and CDR2 YFSETQ. V lost 3 bases and J 3 bases, leaving 16 bases between the germline ends. CDR3 nucleotide sequence: TGCGCCAGCAGCTGGACCGTGGGGCAGAGCTACGAGCAGTACTTC. Translated: CASSWTVGQSYEQYF.

The V gene is TRBV9, the J gene TRBJ2-7; TRBD2 might be the D (6 bases). V dropped 3 bases and J dropped 2 bases, with 12 bases sitting between them. The CDR3 is made up of 14 amino acids. Germline V gene data show CDR1 as SGDLS and CDR2 as YYNGEE. CDR3: CASSDGTRPYEQYF. Here the CDR3 DNA reads TGTGCCAGCAGCGACGGGACTCGGCCCTACGAGCAGTACTTC.

This clonotype was recorded a few times. The chain couples TRBV7-2 to TRBJ2-1; 12 bases match TRBD2. The CDR3 contains 14 residues. Germline-derived CDR1 and CDR2 are SGHTA and FQGNSA. Trimming at V came to 6 bases and at J to 8 bases, leaving 5 bases not matched to a gene. CDR3 in DNA: TGTGCCAGCAGGTCGGCTAGCGGGGGGGATGAGCAGTTCTTC. Translated: CASRSASGGDEQFF.

This chain uses TRBV20-1 with TRBJ2-2, with 11 bases identical to TRBD2. Germline-derived CDR1 and CDR2 are DFQATT and SNEGSKA (reference sequence). The V segment lost 3 bases and the J segment 1 base; nucleotides outside the gene matches: 4. CDR3 size: 16 residues. CDR3 amino acids: CSASALAGGNTGELFF. The CDR3 coding sequence is TGCAGTGCTAGTGCCCTAGCGGGGGGGAACACCGGGGAGCTGTTTTTT.

In its sample, this clonotype was seen a few times. The gene calls are TRBV5-6 and TRBJ1-5; weak D call: TRBD1 (6 bases). With 2 bases removed from V and 5 bases from J, the gap between germline ends came to 11 bases. The CDR3 totals 14 residues. Germline assignment: CDR1 SGHDT and CDR2 YYEEEE. As DNA, the CDR3 is TGTGCCAGCAGCTTTTCAGGGGAAGATCAGCCCCAGCATTTT. This encodes CASSFSGEDQPQHF. Based on the CDR3 plus reference TRBV5-6 and TRBJ1-5, the full variable domain is DAGVTQSPTHLIKTRGQQVTLRCSPKSGHDTVSWYQQALGQGPQFIFQYYEEEERQRGNFPDRFSGHQFPNYSSELNVNALLLGDSALYLCASSFSGEDQPQHFGDGTRLSIL.

This clonotype was detected only a few times. The V call is TRBV29-1, the J call TRBJ1-2; D gene unclear. V was cut by 3 bases and J by 10 bases, with 6 bases left in between. CDR1 is SQVTM, CDR2 ANQGSEA, per germline. The CDR3 runs 9 residues. CDR3 amino acids: CSVERAYTF. The CDR3 DNA reads TGCAGCGTTGAGCGGGCCTACACCTTC. The variable domain in full, completed from reference TRBV29-1 and TRBJ1-2, reads SAVISQKPSRDICQRGTSLTIQCQVDSQVTMMFWYRQQPGQSLTLIATANQGSEATYESGFVIDKFPISRPNLTFSTLTVSNMSPEDSSIYLCSVERAYTFGSGTRLTVV.

This chain joins TRBV2 and TRBJ2-1, with 7 positions matching TRBD2. The germline V gene encodes CDR1 SNHLY and CDR2 FYNNEI. Trimming at V came to 7 bases and at J to 0 bases, leaving 3 bases not matched to a gene. The CDR3 has 14 amino acids. In DNA form, the CDR3 reads TGTGCCAGCACCGGGGGGTCCTCCTACAATGAGCAGTTCTTC. The encoded protein is CASTGGSSYNEQFF.

This clonotype was detected only a few times. DNA of the CDR3: TGTGCCAGCAGATTAACGCGGGGGGGGACATCCTACGAGCAGTACTTC. Its translation is CASRLTRGGTSYEQYF. The chain combines TRBV6-2 or TRBV6-3 with TRBJ2-7; 9 bases map to TRBD2. Germline-derived CDR1 and CDR2 are MNHEY and SVGEGT. The trim removed 6 bases at V and 1 base at J, leaving 10 bases unmatched. The CDR3 totals 16 residues.

The chain links TRBV30 to TRBJ2-1; TRBD1 might be the D (5 bases). The V gene lost 5 bases and the J gene lost 0 bases, with 8 bases spanning the gap. This CDR3 is 13 amino acids long. CDR1 is GTSNPN, CDR2 SVGIG, per germline (reference sequence). The CDR3: CAWQGDSYNEQFF. CDR3 nucleotides: TGTGCCTGGCAAGGGGACTCCTACAATGAGCAGTTCTTC. Supplemented by reference TRBV30 and TRBJ2-1, the full variable domain reads SQTIHQWPATLVQPVGSPLSLECTVEGTSNPNLYWYRQAAGRGLQLLFYSVGIGQISSEVPQNLSASRPQDRQFILSSKKLLLSDSGFYLCAWQGDSYNEQFFGPGTRLTVL.

The CDR3 sequence: CASSHGVEQYF. The CDR3 coding sequence is TGTGCCAGCAGCCATGGGGTCGAGCAGTACTTC. The rearrangement uses TRBV27 and TRBJ2-7; D remains ambiguous. There are 11 residues in the CDR3. CDR1 is MNHEY, CDR2 SMNVEV, per germline (reference sequence). Between the trimmed V and J ends, which lost 6 bases and 6 bases, there was a span of 9 bases.

This clonotype was picked up many times. The chain employs TRBV6-4 and TRBJ2-2; D not certain. CDR3 length: 14 amino acids. V lost 0 bases and J lost 3, with 5 bases in between. CDR1 and CDR2 (germline): MRHNA, SNTAGT. The CDR3 DNA reads as TGTGCCAGCAGTGACTCGTTAGACACCGGGGAGCTGTTTTTT. It translates to CASSDSLDTGELFF.

A few counts support this clonotype. An end of the junction differs from the germline gene, which may be a read error. The rearrangement links TRBV14 to TRBJ2-7; D perhaps matches TRBD1 (6 bases). CDR1 SGHDN and CDR2 FVKESK come from the germline V gene. This CDR3 spans 12 amino acids. CDR3 loop: CAGSSDRYEQHF. CDR3 nucleotides: TGTGCCGGCAGTTCGGACAGATATGAGCAGCACTTC.